The 14 T cell receptor beta chains given below trace back to one sample, sequenced in a study of shared clonotypes between healthy human individuals. Produced via immunoSEQ multiplex PCR; TCRdb's table is partial and in-frame only. There are over 700,000 clones in the sample; around 70% occur only once, and about 1.8% lies in the top ten. Sequenced sample: memory CD4+ T cells sorted from blood. Noted subset: CD45RA-negative fraction. These receptor sequences come from a woman younger than 45 in good health.

This chain uses TRBV25-1 with TRBJ2-3; D is unclear. The CDR3 covers 16 residues. Between the trimmed V and J ends, which lost 2 bases and 4 bases, there was a span of 16 bases. Germline-derived CDR1 and CDR2 are MGHDK and SYGVNS. The CDR3, as DNA: TGTGCCAGCAGTGAAGATAGGAAGTTTCCCTCAGATACGCAGTATTTT. It yields the protein CASSEDRKFPSDTQYF. Filled out from reference TRBV25-1 and TRBJ2-3, the complete variable domain reads EADIYQTPRYLVIGTGKKITLECSQTMGHDKMYWYQQDPGMELHLIHYSYGVNSTEKGDLSSESTVSRIRTEHFPLTLESARPSHTSQYLCASSEDRKFPSDTQYFGPGTRLTVL.

This chain's CDR3 is CASSSTGKFEETQYF. The CDR3 DNA is TGCGCCAGCAGCTCCACAGGGAAATTTGAAGAGACCCAGTACTTC. The chain employs TRBV5-1 and TRBJ2-5, with a weak D call TRBD1 (6 bases). The V end lost 3 bases, the J end lost 3 bases, and 15 bases lay between the germline ends. This CDR3 region has 15 residues. Germline V CDR1 and CDR2: SGHRS, YFSETQ. The full variable domain, its missing parts supplied by reference TRBV5-1 and TRBJ2-5, is KAGVTQTPRYLIKTRGQQVTLSCSPISGHRSVSWYQQTPGQGLQFLFEYFSETQRNKGNFPGRFSGRQFSNSRSEMNVSTLELGDSALYLCASSSTGKFEETQYFGPGTRLLVL.

This clone was seen a handful of times. The rearrangement joins TRBV5-1 to TRBJ2-5; 16 nucleotides line up with TRBD2. The CDR3 sequence is 18 residues long. The V segment lost 2 bases and the J segment 4 bases; nucleotides outside the gene matches: 8. Germline loops: CDR1 SGHRS, CDR2 YFSETQ. CDR3 in DNA: TGCGCCAGCAGCTTCCTGGGACTAGCGGGAGGGCGGGGAGAGACCCAGTACTTC. Translating it yields CASSFLGLAGGRGETQYF.

The chain employs TRBV29-1 and TRBJ2-3; perhaps D is TRBD1 or TRBD2 (7 bases each). V dropped 4 bases and J dropped 3 bases, with 17 bases sitting between them. Germline V gene lookup returns CDR1 SQVTM and CDR2 ANQGSEA. The CDR3 runs 15 residues. CDR3 nucleotide sequence: TGCAGCGTTGGTCGGGGAGGGACAGATACAGATACGCAGTATTTT. Protein sequence: CSVGRGGTDTDTQYF.

The chain carries TRBV1 and TRBJ1-2; the listed D gene, TRBD1, was not tested against the DNA. TRBV1 is flagged as a pseudogene. This CDR3 comprises 13 residues. The CDR3 nucleotides are TGCGCCAGCAGCCAAGAGGGGCGCTATGGCTACACCTTC. Its translation is CASSQEGRYGYTF.

The V call is TRBV7-3, the J call TRBJ1-5; TRBD1 matches at 12 bases. With 4 bases clipped from V and 2 bases from J, the junction kept 21 bases outside the gene matches. Germline CDR1 and CDR2: SGHTA and FQGTGA. CDR3 length equals 22 residues. CDR3 bases: TGTGCCAGCAGCTCCATCGAGGACTGGCCCGGGACAGGGGGCCTCTGCAATCAGCCCCAGCATTTT. It encodes CASSSIEDWPGTGGLCNQPQHF. The entire variable domain, with the rest obtained from reference TRBV7-3 and TRBJ1-5, is as follows: GAGVSQTPSNKVTEKGKYVELRCDPISGHTALYWYRQSLGQGPEFLIYFQGTGAADDSGLPNDRFFAVRPEGSVSTLKIQRTERGDSAVYLCASSSIEDWPGTGGLCNQPQHFGDGTRLSIL.

As to this clone: This CDR3 is also generated by other DNA sequences in the sample. This chain uses TRBV5-1 with TRBJ2-3; TRBD1 is a possible D gene (5 bases). Trimming stripped 5 bases from V and 6 bases from J, with 10 bases between. CDR1 SGHRS and CDR2 YFSETQ come from the germline V gene. This CDR3 contains 12 residues. The CDR3 sequence: CASREGADTQYF. Written as DNA, the CDR3 is TGCGCCAGCAGGGAAGGGGCGGATACGCAGTATTTT. The variable domain in full, completed from reference TRBV5-1 and TRBJ2-3, reads KAGVTQTPRYLIKTRGQQVTLSCSPISGHRSVSWYQQTPGQGLQFLFEYFSETQRNKGNFPGRFSGRQFSNSRSEMNVSTLELGDSALYLCASREGADTQYFGPGTRLTVL.

The chain has TRBV28 and TRBJ2-2, with D possibly TRBD1 on 6 matching bases. The V end lost 11 bases, the J end lost 4 bases, and 17 bases lay between the germline ends. CDR1 MDHEN and CDR2 SYDVKM come from the germline V gene. The CDR3 totals 14 residues. This chain's CDR3 is CAGNRVRGTGELFF. The CDR3 coding sequence is TGTGCCGGTAACAGGGTGAGGGGCACCGGGGAGCTGTTTTTT.

The V gene is TRBV19, the J gene TRBJ2-2, with D tentatively TRBD1 (5 bases). Trimming removed 6 bases from V and 6 bases from J, with 14 bases in between. This CDR3 has 14 residues. The V gene's germline CDR1 is LNHDA and CDR2 SQIVND (reference sequence). The CDR3 sequence: CASRVGREPGELFF. As DNA, the CDR3 is TGTGCCAGTAGGGTAGGCAGGGAACCCGGGGAGCTGTTTTTT.

This clone is a singleton in its sample. The gene calls are TRBV5-4 and TRBJ1-2; the D gene is possibly TRBD1 (6 bases). Trimming removed 4 bases at V and 3 bases at J, with 13 bases between. Germline V gives CDR1 SGHNT, CDR2 YYREEE (reference sequence). The CDR3 loop spans 14 amino acids. The CDR3 loop is CASSPGGRDYGYTF. For the CDR3, the DNA is TGTGCCAGCAGCCCGGGGGGCAGGGACTATGGCTACACCTTC. The complete variable domain, with remaining parts taken from reference TRBV5-4 and TRBJ1-2, reads ETGVTQSPTHLIKTRGQQVTLRCSSQSGHNTVSWYQQALGQGPQFIFQYYREEENGRGNFPPRFSGLQFPNYSSELNVNALELDDSALYLCASSPGGRDYGYTFGSGTRLTVV.

J is TRBJ1-5 and V is TRBV6-1; the D is unclear. V shed 1 base and J shed 7 bases, with 5 bases lying between them. The CDR3 covers 12 residues. CDR1 and CDR2 (germline): MNHNS, SASEGT. The CDR3 reads CASSEVDQPQHF. The CDR3 nucleotides are TGTGCCAGCAGTGAAGTAGACCAGCCCCAGCATTTT.

This clone is a singleton in its sample. The chain links TRBV16 to TRBJ2-1; TRBD2 matches at 15 bases. Losses at the gene ends were 0 bases for V and 9 bases for J; bases not matched to a gene: 18. The CDR3 totals 21 residues. CDR1 and CDR2 from the germline V gene are KGHSY and FQNENV. As DNA, the CDR3 is TGTGCCAGCAGCCAATCGCCCGGCAGACCGGGACTAGCGGGAGGAGGTGCTGAGCAGTTCTTC. It codes for CASSQSPGRPGLAGGGAEQFF.

This clone was picked up a small number of times. This sample also contains other DNA sequences that code for the same CDR3. CDR3 in amino acids: CASSPLAAIGGRNNEQFF. CDR3 nucleotides: TGTGCCAGCTCACCTTTGGCGGCCATTGGCGGGAGGAACAATGAGCAGTTCTTC. This sequence joins TRBV18 and TRBJ2-1; 8 bases line up with TRBD2. Germline V CDR1 and CDR2: KGHSH, LQKENI. This CDR3 contains 18 residues. V gave up 3 bases and J gave up 5 bases; unmatched junction bases: 15.

The V and J genes are TRBV11-2 and TRBJ2-1; 13 bases are shared with TRBD2. This CDR3 is 17 amino acids long. The germline CDR1 and CDR2 sequences are SGHAT and FQNNGV. Trimming took 6 bases from V and 3 from J; bases not matched to a gene: 8. The chain's CDR3 is CASRGLAGEGRYNEQFF. In DNA, the CDR3 is TGTGCCAGCAGAGGACTAGCGGGAGAAGGACGCTACAATGAGCAGTTCTTC.